One and the same sample provided the 2 T cell receptor beta chains below, sequenced in a study of T cells in Graves' hyperthyroidism and ophthalmopathy. There were TCR beta CDR3 regions amplified from RNA transcripts. A first-round RT-PCR of the TCR CDR3 used the HTBI primer set. Using its own MiXCR run on the multiplex PCR reads, TCRdb lists one record per CDR3 protein. In the table there are nearly 600,000 distinct CDR3 sequences, roughly 13% of which are singletons. What was sequenced was blood. The origin of the receptors is a woman younger than 45 with Graves' hyperthyroidism that later progressed to Graves' ophthalmopathy.

This clonotype was seen a handful of times. The germline gene is not matched at one end of the junction; a read error may be the cause. The rearrangement joins TRBV6-2 or TRBV6-3 to TRBJ1-4; D uncertain. Germline V gene data show CDR1 as MNHEY and CDR2 as SVGEGT. The CDR3 totals 15 residues. CDR3 nucleotides: TGTGCCGGCAGTTACTCGACGGATTCCAATGAAAAACTGTTTTTT. It encodes CAGSYSTDSNEKLFF.

This clonotype was observed many times. The chain couples TRBV6-1 to TRBJ2-3; 15 bases are shared with TRBD2. The J segment lost 4 bases and the V segment lost 4 bases, leaving 6 bases of the junction unmatched. Germline CDR1 is MNHNS and CDR2 is SASEGT. This CDR3 has 17 residues. The CDR3 region is CASSALGLAGGPDTQYF. DNA for the CDR3: TGTGCCAGCAGTGCACTCGGACTAGCGGGAGGGCCAGATACGCAGTATTTT.